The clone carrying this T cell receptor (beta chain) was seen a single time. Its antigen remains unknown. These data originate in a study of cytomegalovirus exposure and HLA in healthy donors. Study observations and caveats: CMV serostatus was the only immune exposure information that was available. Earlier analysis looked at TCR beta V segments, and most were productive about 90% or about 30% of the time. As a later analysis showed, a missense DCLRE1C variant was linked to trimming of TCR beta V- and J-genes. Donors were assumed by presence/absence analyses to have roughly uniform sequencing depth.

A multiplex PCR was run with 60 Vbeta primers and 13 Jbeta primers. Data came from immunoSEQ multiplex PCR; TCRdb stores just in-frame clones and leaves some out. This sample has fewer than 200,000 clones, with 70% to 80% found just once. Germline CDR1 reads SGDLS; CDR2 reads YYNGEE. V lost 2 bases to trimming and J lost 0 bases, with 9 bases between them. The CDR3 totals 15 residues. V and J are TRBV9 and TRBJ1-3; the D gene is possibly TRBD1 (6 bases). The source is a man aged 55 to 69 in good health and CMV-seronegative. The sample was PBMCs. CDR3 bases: TGTGCCAGCAGCGTCACAGGGACCTCTGGAAACACCATATATTTT. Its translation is CASSVTGTSGNTIYF.